This T cell receptor beta chain was sequenced in a study of regulatory T cells in long-lasting Graves disease. Assembly of TCR beta libraries relied on iRepertoire HTBI primers together with Arm-PCR of CDR3 regions. TCRdb processed the multiplex PCR reads anew with MiXCR; each CDR3 protein has one entry. Among 400,000 to 500,000 distinct CDR3 sequences listed, 15% to 20% were seen once. Indicated time point: newly diagnosed GD, antithyroid drugs for less than 3 months. The authors made the TCR library using RNA they extracted from PBMCs. J gave up 10 bases and V 8 bases, and 16 bases lay outside the gene matches. CDR3 length: 16 amino acids. Looked up from germline, CDR1 is MNHNS and CDR2 is SASEGT. These same data were also listed under a study on T cells in Graves' hyperthyroidism and ophthalmopathy.

The material was peripheral blood mononuclear cells (PBMCs), obtained at new diagnosis, from a patient treated with antithyroid drugs. This sequence originates from a woman aged 18-29 years with Graves disease. This chain joins TRBV6-1 and TRBJ1-4, with 10 bases fitting TRBD1. The CDR3 DNA is TGTGCCAGCGCCGGGGACAGGGGCCCTCAGGGCGGAAAACTGTTTTTT. Protein product: CASAGDRGPQGGKLFF.